This T cell receptor (beta chain) was captured in a study of immune cell composition in non-small cell lung cancer. As to this clone: Antigen: not known.

Profiling relied on immunoSEQ multiplex PCR, and the TCRdb table lists in-frame clones only, not all of them. Of approximately 7,000 clones listed, roughly 70% are singletons. Findings of the study overall: Shared sequences between tumour-reactive and dominant in vivo clones were not proven.

Sequenced sample: lung tumor tissue. The sequence came from a human donor with non-small cell lung cancer.

CDR3 loop: CSAEDRGNNSPLHF. The CDR3 DNA sequence: TGCAGCGCTGAGGACAGGGGCAATAATTCACCCCTCCACTTT. The rearrangement links TRBV29-1 to TRBJ1-6, with 9 bases lining up with TRBD1. This CDR3 has 14 amino acids. Germline loops: CDR1 SQVTM, CDR2 ANQGSEA. Trimming at V came to 7 bases and at J to 5 bases, leaving 6 bases not matched to a gene.